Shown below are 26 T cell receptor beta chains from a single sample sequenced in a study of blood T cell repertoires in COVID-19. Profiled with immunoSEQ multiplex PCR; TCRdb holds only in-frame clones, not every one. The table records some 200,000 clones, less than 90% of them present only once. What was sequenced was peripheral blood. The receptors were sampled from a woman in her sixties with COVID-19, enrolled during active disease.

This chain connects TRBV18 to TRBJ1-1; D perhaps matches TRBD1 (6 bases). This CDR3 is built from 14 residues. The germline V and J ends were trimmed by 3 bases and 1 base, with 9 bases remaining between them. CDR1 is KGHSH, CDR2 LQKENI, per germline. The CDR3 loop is CASSPIRGNTEAFF. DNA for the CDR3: TGTGCCAGCTCACCTATCAGGGGGAACACTGAAGCTTTCTTT.

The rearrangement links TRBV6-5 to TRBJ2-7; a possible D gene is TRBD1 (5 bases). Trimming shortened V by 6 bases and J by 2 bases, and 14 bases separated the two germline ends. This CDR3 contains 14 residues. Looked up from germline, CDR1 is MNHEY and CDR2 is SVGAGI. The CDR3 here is CASRTQGSPYEQYF. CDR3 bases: TGTGCCAGCAGGACGCAGGGAAGTCCCTACGAGCAGTACTTC.

The CDR3: CASRGGQDPEAFF. The CDR3 DNA reads TGTGCCAGCAGGGGGGGACAGGACCCTGAAGCTTTCTTT. The chain uses TRBV12-3 or TRBV12-4 and TRBJ1-1, with 8 bases that match TRBD1. The CDR3 is 13 amino acids. Trimming removed 6 bases from V and 6 bases from J; junction bases left unmatched: 6.

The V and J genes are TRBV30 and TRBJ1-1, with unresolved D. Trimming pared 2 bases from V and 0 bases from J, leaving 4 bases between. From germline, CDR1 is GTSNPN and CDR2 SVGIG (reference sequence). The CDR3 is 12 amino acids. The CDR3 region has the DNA TGTGCCTGGAGTTACATGAACACTGAAGCTTTCTTT. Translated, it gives CAWSYMNTEAFF.

Here the CDR3 DNA reads TGCGCCAGCAGCCAAGGCCTTCTAGCGGGAGAAAACAATGAGCAGTTCTTC. This gives the protein CASSQGLLAGENNEQFF. The chain links TRBV4-1 to TRBJ2-1, with 10 bases matching TRBD2. This CDR3 comprises 17 residues. With 1 base clipped from V and 5 bases from J, the junction kept 8 bases outside the gene matches. The germline V gene has CDR1 MGHRA and CDR2 YSYEKL.

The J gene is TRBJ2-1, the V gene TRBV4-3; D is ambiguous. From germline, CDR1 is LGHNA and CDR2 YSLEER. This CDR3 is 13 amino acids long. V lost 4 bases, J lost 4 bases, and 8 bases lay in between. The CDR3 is CASSLGFYNEQFF. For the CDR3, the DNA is TGCGCCAGCAGCCTGGGCTTTTACAATGAGCAGTTCTTC.

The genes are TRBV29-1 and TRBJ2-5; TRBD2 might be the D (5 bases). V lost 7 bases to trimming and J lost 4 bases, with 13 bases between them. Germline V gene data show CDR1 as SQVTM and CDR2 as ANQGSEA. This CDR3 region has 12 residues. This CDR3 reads CSGEGRAETQYF. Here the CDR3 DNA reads TGCAGCGGCGAGGGAAGAGCAGAGACCCAGTACTTC.

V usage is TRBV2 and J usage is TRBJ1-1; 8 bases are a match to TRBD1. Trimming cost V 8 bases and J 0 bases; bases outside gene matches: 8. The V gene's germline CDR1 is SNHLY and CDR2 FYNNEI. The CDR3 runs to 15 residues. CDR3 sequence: CASDWTGQMNTEAFF. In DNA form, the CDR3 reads TGTGCCAGCGACTGGACAGGGCAGATGAACACTGAAGCTTTCTTT.

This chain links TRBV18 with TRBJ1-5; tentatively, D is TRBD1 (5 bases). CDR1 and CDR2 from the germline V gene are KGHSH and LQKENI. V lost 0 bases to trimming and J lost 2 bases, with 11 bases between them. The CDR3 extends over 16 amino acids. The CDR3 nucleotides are TGTGCCAGCTCACCACCGGTGGGAGGGGGCAATCAGCCCCAGCATTTT. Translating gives CASSPPVGGGNQPQHF. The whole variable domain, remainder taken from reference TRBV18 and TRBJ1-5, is NAGVMQNPRHLVRRRGQEARLRCSPMKGHSHVYWYRQLPEEGLKFMVYLQKENIIDESGMPKERFSAEFPKEGPSILRIQQVVRGDSAAYFCASSPPVGGGNQPQHFGDGTRLSIL.

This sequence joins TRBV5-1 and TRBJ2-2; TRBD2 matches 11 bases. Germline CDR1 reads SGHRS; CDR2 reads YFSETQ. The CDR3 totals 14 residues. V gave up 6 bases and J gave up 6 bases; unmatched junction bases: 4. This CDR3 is CASNSGRASGELFF. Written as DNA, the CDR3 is TGCGCCAGCAATAGCGGGAGGGCTTCCGGGGAGCTGTTTTTT.

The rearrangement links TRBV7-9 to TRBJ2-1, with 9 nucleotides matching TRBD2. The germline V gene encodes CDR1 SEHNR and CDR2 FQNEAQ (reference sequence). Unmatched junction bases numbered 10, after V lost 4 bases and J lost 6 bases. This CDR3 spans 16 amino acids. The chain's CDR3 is CASSSPYSGSPNEQFF. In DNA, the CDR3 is TGTGCCAGCAGCTCCCCCTATAGCGGGAGCCCCAATGAGCAGTTCTTC.

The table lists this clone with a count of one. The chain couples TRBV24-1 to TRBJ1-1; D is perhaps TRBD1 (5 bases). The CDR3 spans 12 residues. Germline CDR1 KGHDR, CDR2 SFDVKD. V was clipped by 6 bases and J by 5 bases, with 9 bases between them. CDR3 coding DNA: TGTGCCACCAGTCAGGGAGGAACTGAAGCTTTCTTT. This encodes CATSQGGTEAFF.

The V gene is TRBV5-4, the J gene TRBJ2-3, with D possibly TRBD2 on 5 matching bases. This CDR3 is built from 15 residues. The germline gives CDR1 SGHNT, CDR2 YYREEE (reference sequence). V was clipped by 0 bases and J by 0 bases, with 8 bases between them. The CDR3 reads CASSLEAESTDTQYF. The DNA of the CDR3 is TGTGCCAGCAGCTTGGAAGCGGAAAGCACAGATACGCAGTATTTT.

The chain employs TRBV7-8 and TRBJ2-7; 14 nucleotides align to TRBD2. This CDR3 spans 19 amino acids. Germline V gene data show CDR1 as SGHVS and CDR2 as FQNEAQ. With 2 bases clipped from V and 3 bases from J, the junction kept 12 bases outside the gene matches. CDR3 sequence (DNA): TGTGCCAGCAGCTTACGACCGGGACTAGCGGGAGATTGGATCTACGAGCAGTACTTC. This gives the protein CASSLRPGLAGDWIYEQYF. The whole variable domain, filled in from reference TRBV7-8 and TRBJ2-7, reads GAGVSQSPRYKVAKRGQDVALRCDPISGHVSLFWYQQALGQGPEFLTYFQNEAQLDKSGLPSDRFFAERPEGSVSTLKIQRTQQEDSAVYLCASSLRPGLAGDWIYEQYFGPGTRLTVT.

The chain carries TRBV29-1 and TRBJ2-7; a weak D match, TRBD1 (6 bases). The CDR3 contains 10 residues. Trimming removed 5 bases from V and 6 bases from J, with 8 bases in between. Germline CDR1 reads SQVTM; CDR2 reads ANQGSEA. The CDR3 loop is CSVFRGEQYF. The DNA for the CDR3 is TGCAGCGTTTTCAGGGGCGAGCAGTACTTC.

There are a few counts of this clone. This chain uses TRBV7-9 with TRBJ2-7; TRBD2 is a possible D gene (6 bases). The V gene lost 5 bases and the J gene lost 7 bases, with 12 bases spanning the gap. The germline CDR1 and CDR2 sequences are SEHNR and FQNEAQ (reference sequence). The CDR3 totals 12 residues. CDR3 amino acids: CASSLTGGEQYF. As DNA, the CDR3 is TGTGCCAGCAGCCTAACTGGGGGGGAGCAGTACTTC.

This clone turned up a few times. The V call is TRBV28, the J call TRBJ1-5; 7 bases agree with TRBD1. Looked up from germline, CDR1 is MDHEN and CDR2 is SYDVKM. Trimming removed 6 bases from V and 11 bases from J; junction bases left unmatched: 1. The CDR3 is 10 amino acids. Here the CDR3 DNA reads TGTGCCAGCAGCAGGGGGGCCCAGCATTTT. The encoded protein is CASSRGAQHF.

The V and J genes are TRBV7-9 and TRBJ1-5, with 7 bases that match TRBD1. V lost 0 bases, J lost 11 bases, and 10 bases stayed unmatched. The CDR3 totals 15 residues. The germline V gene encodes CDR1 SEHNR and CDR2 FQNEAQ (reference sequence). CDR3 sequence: CASSLAAPQGNTQHF. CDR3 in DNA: TGTGCCAGCAGCTTAGCTGCACCACAGGGGAATACCCAGCATTTT.

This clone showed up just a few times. The CDR3 bases are TGTGCCACCAGTGGCCAGGGGGGTGGCACCGGGGAGCTGTTTTTT. It translates to CATSGQGGGTGELFF. The J gene is TRBJ2-2, the V gene TRBV24-1; a weak D match, TRBD1 (7 bases). The germline gives CDR1 KGHDR, CDR2 SFDVKD. This CDR3 is built from 15 residues. Between the trimmed V and J ends, which lost 5 bases and 4 bases, there was a span of 13 bases.

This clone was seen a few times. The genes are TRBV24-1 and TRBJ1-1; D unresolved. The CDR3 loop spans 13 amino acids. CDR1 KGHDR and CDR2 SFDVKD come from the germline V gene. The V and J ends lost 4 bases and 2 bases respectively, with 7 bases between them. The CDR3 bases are TGTGCCACCAGTGAAAACAGAAACACTGAAGCTTTCTTT. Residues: CATSENRNTEAFF.

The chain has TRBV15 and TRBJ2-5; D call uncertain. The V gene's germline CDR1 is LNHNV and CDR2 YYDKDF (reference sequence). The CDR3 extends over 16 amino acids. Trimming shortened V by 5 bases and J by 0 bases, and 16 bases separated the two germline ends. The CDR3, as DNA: TGTGCCACCAGCTCTCACGAAAGGAGCTACCAAGAGACCCAGTACTTC. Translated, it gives CATSSHERSYQETQYF.

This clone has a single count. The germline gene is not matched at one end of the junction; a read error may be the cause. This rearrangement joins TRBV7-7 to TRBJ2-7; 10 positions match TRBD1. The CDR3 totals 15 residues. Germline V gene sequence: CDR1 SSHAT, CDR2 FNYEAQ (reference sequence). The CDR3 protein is CASSLGDRGSYEQYF. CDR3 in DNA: TGTGCTAGCAGCTTAGGGGACAGGGGTTCCTACGAGCAGTACTTC.

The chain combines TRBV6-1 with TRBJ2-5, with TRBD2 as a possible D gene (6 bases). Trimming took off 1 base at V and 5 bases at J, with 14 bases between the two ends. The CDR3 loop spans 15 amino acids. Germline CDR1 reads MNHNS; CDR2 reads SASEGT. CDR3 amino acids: CASSEGASEIETQYF. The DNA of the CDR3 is TGTGCCAGCAGTGAAGGGGCTAGCGAAATCGAGACCCAGTACTTC.

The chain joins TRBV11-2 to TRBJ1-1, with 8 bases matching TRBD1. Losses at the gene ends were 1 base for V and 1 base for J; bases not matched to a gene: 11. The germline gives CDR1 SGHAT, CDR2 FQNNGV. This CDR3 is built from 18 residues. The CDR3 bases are TGTGCCAGCAGCTTAGGATCGAGGCAGGGGGCGAAGAACACTGAAGCTTTCTTT. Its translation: CASSLGSRQGAKNTEAFF.

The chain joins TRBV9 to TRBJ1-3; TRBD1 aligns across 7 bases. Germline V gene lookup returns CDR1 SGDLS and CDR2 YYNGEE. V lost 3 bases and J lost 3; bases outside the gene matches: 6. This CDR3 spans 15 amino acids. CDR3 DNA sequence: TGTGCCAGCAGCGCGGGACAGAGGATTGGAAACACCATATATTTT. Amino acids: CASSAGQRIGNTIYF.

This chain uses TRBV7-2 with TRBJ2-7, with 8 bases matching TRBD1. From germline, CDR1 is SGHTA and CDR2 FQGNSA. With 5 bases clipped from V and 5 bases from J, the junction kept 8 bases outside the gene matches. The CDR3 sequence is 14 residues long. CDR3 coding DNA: TGTGCCAGCAGCCCAGGACAGGGCTGGAACGAGCAGTACTTC. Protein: CASSPGQGWNEQYF.